Listed below are T cell receptor beta chains from one sample, sequenced in a study of OX40 agonist ivuxolimab in advanced cancers. Profiling relied on immunoSEQ multiplex PCR, and the TCRdb table lists in-frame clones only, not all of them. This table has around 140,000 clones, 90% appearing once. This specimen was CD4+ or CD8+ T cells sorted from blood, taken in a trial of the OX40 agonist ivuxolimab. These receptors were taken from an adult with an advanced solid tumor such as melanoma, head and neck, liver or kidney cancer. The CDR3 runs from the conserved cysteine through the conserved F or W. D genes are given only for firm matches. Not all rows give a size; the values are once, few, many and, for expanded clones, a class.

V gene	D gene	J gene	CDR3 length	clone size	CDR3 protein	CDR3 DNA
TRBV9	-	TRBJ2-5	16	-	CASSQGYTGVGETQYF	TGTGCCAGCAGCCAGGGATACACGGGAGTCGGGGAGACCCAGTACTTC
TRBV28	TRBD1	TRBJ1-1	15	-	CASSPGQGANSEAFF	TGTGCCAGCAGTCCGGGACAGGGTGCGAACTCTGAAGCTTTCTTT
TRBV25-1	-	TRBJ2-7	12	-	CASSGLSYEQYF	TGTGCCAGCAGTGGCCTCTCCTACGAGCAGTACTTC
TRBV7-3	-	TRBJ2-1	14	-	CASSFLSGSDEQFF	TGTGCCAGCAGCTTCCTTAGTGGGAGCGATGAGCAGTTCTTC
TRBV28	-	TRBJ2-7	13	-	CASSPAEAYEQYF	TGTGCCAGCAGTCCGGCGGAGGCCTACGAGCAGTACTTC
TRBV30	-	TRBJ2-1	13	-	CAWRGPSCNEQFF	TGTGCCTGGAGAGGTCCGTCGTGTAATGAGCAGTTCTTC
TRBV15	-	TRBJ1-5	13	-	CATSQSSNQPQHF	TGTGCCACCAGCCAGTCAAGCAATCAGCCCCAGCATTTT
TRBV5-1	-	TRBJ2-7	12	-	CASSFNTYEQYF	TGCGCCAGCAGCTTTAACACCTACGAGCAGTACTTC
TRBV2	-	TRBJ1-5	15	-	CASSGGGVKSSPQHF	TGTGCCAGCAGTGGAGGAGGGGTTAAATCATCGCCCCAGCATTTT
TRBV5-1	TRBD1	TRBJ1-2	13	once	CASSSDRDYGYTF	TGCGCCAGCAGTTCCGACAGGGACTATGGCTACACCTTC
TRBV20-1	-	TRBJ1-2	11	-	CSGQYNYGYTF	TGCAGTGGACAGTACAACTATGGCTACACCTTC
TRBV19	TRBD1	TRBJ1-5	15	-	CATGDRFGPHQPQHF	TGTGCCACCGGGGACAGGTTCGGCCCTCATCAGCCCCAGCATTTT
TRBV4-1	-	TRBJ2-5	16	-	CASSQEGGTAKETQYF	TGCGCCAGCAGCCAAGAGGGAGGTACTGCGAAAGAGACCCAGTACTTC
TRBV7-9	-	TRBJ1-4	13	-	CASRGATAEKLFF	TGTGCCAGCAGGGGCGCGACAGCTGAAAAACTGTTTTTT
TRBV19	-	TRBJ2-7	14	-	CATSTGTGTYEQYF	TGTGCCACGTCGACGGGGACGGGAACCTACGAGCAGTACTTC
TRBV7-2	-	TRBJ1-4	14	-	CASKEGATNEKLFF	TGTGCCAGCAAAGAAGGAGCAACTAATGAAAAACTGTTTTTT
TRBV19	-	TRBJ2-1	15	-	CASSRAGSWDNEQFF	TGTGCCAGTAGTCGGGCGGGAAGCTGGGACAATGAGCAGTTCTTC
TRBV11-2	-	TRBJ2-7	13	-	CASSLLAAYEQYF	TGTGCCAGCAGCCTCCTAGCTGCCTACGAGCAGTACTTC
TRBV7-9	-	TRBJ1-2	16	-	CASSLGGRGANYGYTF	TGTGCCAGCAGCTTAGGCGGACGTGGGGCTAACTATGGCTACACCTTC
TRBV6-5	TRBD1	TRBJ2-7	12	-	CASQGQGYEQYF	TGTGCCAGCCAGGGACAGGGCTACGAGCAGTACTTC
TRBV10-3	-	TRBJ2-7	15	-	CAISESGGMGLEQYF	TGTGCCATCAGTGAGTCCGGGGGAATGGGGCTCGAGCAGTACTTC
TRBV6-6	TRBD2	TRBJ2-1	13	-	CAVGLAGEYEQFF	TGTGCCGTTGGACTAGCGGGAGAGTATGAGCAGTTCTTC
TRBV15	-	TRBJ1-5	17	-	CATSRAGGTSINQPQHF	TGTGCCACCAGCAGAGCTGGAGGGACATCTATTAATCAGCCCCAGCATTTT
TRBV5-1	-	TRBJ1-1	15	once	CASERSSVPNTEAFF	TGCGCCAGCGAGCGATCCTCAGTCCCGAACACTGAAGCTTTCTTT
TRBV6-6	-	TRBJ2-3	12	-	CASAPATDTQYF	TGTGCCAGCGCGCCAGCGACAGATACGCAGTATTTT
TRBV2	-	TRBJ1-1	17	-	CASSGPYGQTVNTEAFF	TGTGCCAGCAGTGGCCCTTACGGACAGACAGTGAACACTGAAGCTTTCTTT
TRBV11-3	-	TRBJ2-3	15	-	CASSLGGGPPDTQYF	TGTGCCAGCAGCTTAGGCGGAGGCCCCCCAGATACGCAGTATTTT
TRBV28	-	TRBJ2-4	14	once	CASSLRGRGNIQYF	TGTGCCAGCAGTTTAAGGGGTAGAGGAAACATTCAGTACTTC
TRBV28	TRBD2	TRBJ2-1	15	-	CASSLAGDKGNEQFF	TGTGCCAGCAGTTTAGCGGGAGATAAAGGCAATGAGCAGTTCTTC
TRBV14	TRBD1	TRBJ2-7	13	once	CASSNNRGGEQYF	TGTGCCAGCAGCAACAACAGGGGTGGCGAGCAGTACTTC
TRBV5-1	TRBD1	TRBJ2-2	15	-	CASSPDRANTGELFF	TGCGCCAGCAGCCCGGACAGGGCGAACACCGGGGAGCTGTTTTTT
TRBV5-1	TRBD1	TRBJ2-1	13	once	CASSQTGSNEQFF	TGCGCCAGCAGCCAGACAGGGAGCAATGAGCAGTTCTTC
TRBV28	-	TRBJ2-1	16	-	CASRGGGTPIRNEQFF	TGTGCCAGCAGAGGTGGAGGGACTCCGATCCGCAATGAGCAGTTCTTC
TRBV6-5	TRBD2	TRBJ2-1	15	-	CASKRSGSSYNEQFF	TGTGCCAGCAAACGAAGCGGGAGCTCCTACAATGAGCAGTTCTTC
TRBV30	-	TRBJ1-2	13	-	CAWGQIEGYGYTF	TGTGCCTGGGGACAGATCGAGGGCTATGGCTACACCTTC
TRBV28	TRBD2	TRBJ2-1	16	-	CASSLALAGVSNEQFF	TGTGCCAGCAGTTTAGCACTAGCGGGAGTTAGCAATGAGCAGTTCTTC
TRBV9	-	TRBJ2-1	16	medium-sized	CASSVDFAGSSGEQFF	TGTGCCAGCAGCGTAGATTTTGCGGGGTCTAGTGGTGAGCAGTTCTTC
TRBV28	-	TRBJ1-4	15	-	CASSPRQTFNEKLFF	TGTGCCAGCAGTCCCAGACAGACTTTTAATGAAAAACTGTTTTTT
TRBV2	-	TRBJ2-2	15	-	CASSGEGPNTGELFF	TGTGCCAGCAGTGGTGAAGGCCCGAACACCGGGGAGCTGTTTTTT
TRBV7-9	-	TRBJ2-7	12	-	CASSPLSYEQYF	TGTGCCAGCAGCCCACTCTCCTACGAGCAGTACTTC
TRBV19	-	TRBJ2-7	15	-	CASSIGIGPQGEQYF	TGTGCCAGTAGTATAGGGATCGGACCTCAGGGGGAGCAGTACTTC
TRBV7-2	TRBD1	TRBJ1-1	14	-	CAVFKDRGRTEAFF	TGTGCAGTCTTTAAGGACAGGGGCCGTACTGAAGCTTTCTTT
TRBV5-5	-	TRBJ2-7	14	-	CASTRDSNSYEQYF	TGTGCCAGCACGCGGGACAGCAACTCCTACGAGCAGTACTTC
TRBV2	-	TRBJ2-7	11	-	CASSVKYEQYF	TGTGCCAGCAGCGTAAAGTACGAGCAGTACTTC
TRBV6-5	-	TRBJ1-5	15	-	CASSYAGIVNQPQHF	TGTGCCAGCAGTTACGCCGGAATCGTGAATCAGCCCCAGCATTTT
TRBV27	TRBD1	TRBJ1-1	16	-	CASSHPTGNENTEAFF	TGTGCCAGCAGTCACCCGACAGGGAATGAGAACACTGAAGCTTTCTTT
TRBV6-5	-	TRBJ1-4	15	-	CASSYRYRENEKLFF	TGTGCCAGCAGTTACCGTTACAGGGAGAATGAAAAACTGTTTTTT
TRBV11-2	-	TRBJ2-7	14	-	CASSPQAGAYEQYF	TGTGCCAGCAGCCCCCAGGCAGGGGCGTACGAGCAGTACTTC
TRBV28	-	TRBJ2-5	15	-	CASSSSGTGEETQYF	TGTGCCAGCAGTTCCTCCGGGACGGGGGAAGAGACCCAGTACTTC